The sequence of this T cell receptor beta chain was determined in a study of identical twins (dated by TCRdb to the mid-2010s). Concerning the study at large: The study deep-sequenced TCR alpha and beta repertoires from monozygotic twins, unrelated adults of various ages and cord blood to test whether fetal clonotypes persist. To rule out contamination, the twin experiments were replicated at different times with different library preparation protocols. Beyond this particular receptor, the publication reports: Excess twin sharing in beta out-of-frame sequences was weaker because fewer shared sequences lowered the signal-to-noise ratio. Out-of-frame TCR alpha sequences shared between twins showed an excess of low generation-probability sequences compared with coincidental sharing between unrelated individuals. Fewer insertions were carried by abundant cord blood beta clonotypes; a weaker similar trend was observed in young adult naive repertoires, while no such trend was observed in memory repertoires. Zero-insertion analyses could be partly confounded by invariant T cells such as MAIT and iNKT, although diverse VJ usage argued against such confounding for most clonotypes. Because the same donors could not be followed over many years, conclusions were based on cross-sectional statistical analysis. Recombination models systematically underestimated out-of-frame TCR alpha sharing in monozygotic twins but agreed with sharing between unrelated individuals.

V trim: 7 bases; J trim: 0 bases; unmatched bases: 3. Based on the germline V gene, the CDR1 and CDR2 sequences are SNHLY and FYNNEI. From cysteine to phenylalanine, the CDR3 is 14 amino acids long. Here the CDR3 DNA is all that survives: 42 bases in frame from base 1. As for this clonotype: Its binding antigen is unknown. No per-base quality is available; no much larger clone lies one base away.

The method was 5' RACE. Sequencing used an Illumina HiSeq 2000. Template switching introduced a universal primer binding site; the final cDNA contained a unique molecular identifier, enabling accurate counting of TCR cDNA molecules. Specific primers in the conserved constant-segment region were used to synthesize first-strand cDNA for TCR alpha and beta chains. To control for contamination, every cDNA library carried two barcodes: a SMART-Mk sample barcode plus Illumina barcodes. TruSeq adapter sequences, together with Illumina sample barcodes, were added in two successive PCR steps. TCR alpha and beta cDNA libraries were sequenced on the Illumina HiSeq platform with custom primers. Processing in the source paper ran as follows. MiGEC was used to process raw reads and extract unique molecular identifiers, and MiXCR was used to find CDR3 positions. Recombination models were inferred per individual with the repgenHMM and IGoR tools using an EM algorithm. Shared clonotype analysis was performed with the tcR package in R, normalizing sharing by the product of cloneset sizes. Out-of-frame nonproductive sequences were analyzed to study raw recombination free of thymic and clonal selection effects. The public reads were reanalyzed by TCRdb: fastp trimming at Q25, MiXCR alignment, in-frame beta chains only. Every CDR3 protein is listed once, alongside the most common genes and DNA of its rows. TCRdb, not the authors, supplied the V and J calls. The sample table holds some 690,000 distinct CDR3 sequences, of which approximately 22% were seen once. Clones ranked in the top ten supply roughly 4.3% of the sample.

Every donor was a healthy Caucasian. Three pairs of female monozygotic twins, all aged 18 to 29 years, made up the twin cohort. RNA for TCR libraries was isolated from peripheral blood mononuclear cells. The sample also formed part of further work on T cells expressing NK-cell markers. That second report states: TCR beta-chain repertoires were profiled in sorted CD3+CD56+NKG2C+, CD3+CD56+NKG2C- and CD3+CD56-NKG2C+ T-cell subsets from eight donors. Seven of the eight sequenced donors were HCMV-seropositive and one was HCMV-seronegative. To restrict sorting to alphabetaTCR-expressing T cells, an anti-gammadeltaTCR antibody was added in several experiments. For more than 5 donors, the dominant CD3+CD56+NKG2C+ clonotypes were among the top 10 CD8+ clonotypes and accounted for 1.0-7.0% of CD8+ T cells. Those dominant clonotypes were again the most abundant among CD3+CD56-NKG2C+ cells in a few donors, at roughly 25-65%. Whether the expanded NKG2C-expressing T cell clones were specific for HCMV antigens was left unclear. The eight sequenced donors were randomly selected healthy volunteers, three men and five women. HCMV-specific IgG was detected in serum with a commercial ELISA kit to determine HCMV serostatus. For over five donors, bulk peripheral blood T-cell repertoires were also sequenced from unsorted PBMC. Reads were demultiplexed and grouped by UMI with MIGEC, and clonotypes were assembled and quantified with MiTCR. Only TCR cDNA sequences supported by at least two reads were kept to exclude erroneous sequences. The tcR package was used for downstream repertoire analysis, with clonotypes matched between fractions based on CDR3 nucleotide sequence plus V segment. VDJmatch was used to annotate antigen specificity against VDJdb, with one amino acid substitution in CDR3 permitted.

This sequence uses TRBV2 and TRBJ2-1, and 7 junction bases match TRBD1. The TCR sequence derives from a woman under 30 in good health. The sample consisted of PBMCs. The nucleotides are TGTGCCAGCATGACAGGGAGCTCCTACAATGAGCAGTTCTTC. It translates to CASMTGSSYNEQFF.